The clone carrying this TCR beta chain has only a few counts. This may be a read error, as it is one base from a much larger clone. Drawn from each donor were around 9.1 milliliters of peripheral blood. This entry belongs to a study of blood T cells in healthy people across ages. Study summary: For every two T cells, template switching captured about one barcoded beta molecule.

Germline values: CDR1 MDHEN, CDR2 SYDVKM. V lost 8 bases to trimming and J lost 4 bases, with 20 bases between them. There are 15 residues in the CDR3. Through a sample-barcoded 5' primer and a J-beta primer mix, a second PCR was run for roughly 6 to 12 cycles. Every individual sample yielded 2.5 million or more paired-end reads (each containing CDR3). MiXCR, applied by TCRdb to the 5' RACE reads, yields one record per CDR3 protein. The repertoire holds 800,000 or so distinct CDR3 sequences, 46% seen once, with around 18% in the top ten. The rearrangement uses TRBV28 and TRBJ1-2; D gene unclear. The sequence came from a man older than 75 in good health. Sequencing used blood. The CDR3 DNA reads TGTGCCAGCCAAGATGTAACGAGGCAGAGCTATGGCTACACCTTC. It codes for CASQDVTRQSYGYTF.